Below are 2 T cell receptor beta chains sequenced from a single sample in a study of T cells after yellow fever vaccination. TCRdb passed the 5' RACE reads through MiXCR, listing each CDR3 protein once. The sample has tens of thousands of distinct CDR3 sequences; 7.5% to 9% are singletons. Sequencing was performed on CD8+ T cells sorted from PBMCs, taken on the day of the yellow fever booster vaccination. These receptors were obtained from a man aged 25-40 years who received the YFV17D yellow fever vaccine.

This clonotype came up a few times. The chain carries TRBV12-3 or TRBV12-4 and TRBJ2-5; TRBD1 aligns across 8 bases. CDR3 length: 16 residues. After removal of 2 bases from V and 1 base from J, the junction contained 6 bases not matched to a gene. The CDR3 reads CASSLWPQGVQETQYF. In DNA, the CDR3 is TGTGCCAGCAGTTTATGGCCACAGGGGGTCCAAGAGACCCAGTACTTC.

The chain employs TRBV5-1 and TRBJ1-1; D is possibly TRBD1 (5 bases). V shed 4 bases and J shed 4 bases, with 5 bases lying between them. The germline V gene encodes CDR1 SGHRS and CDR2 YFSETQ. CDR3 length: 11 residues. CDR3 amino acids: CASSRGTEAFF. DNA for the CDR3: TGCGCCAGCAGCAGGGGCACTGAAGCTTTCTTT.